Here is one TCR beta chain with its context. Its antigen remains unidentified. This CDR3 comprises 15 residues. The V end was cut by 7 bases, the J end by 4 bases, with 20 bases between. Per germline, CDR1 SNHLY and CDR2 FYNNEI. This record belongs to a study of Ad26.COV2.S vaccination and SARS-CoV-2 variants. Study findings and constraints: Vaccinated individuals (as opposed to placebo recipients) had higher spike-specific TCR breadth. Considerable breadth of spike-specific CD8+ and CD4+ T cell responses has reportedly been documented following vaccination.

Treatment indicated: around 19 received Ad26.COV2.S at low or high dose, single or two shots; roughly 5 received placebo; per-sample allocation not given. Collection of the samples took place on day 63 after the first injection of vaccine or placebo. Boston hosted the donor, who was an adult aged 18-55 years. Using immunoSEQ multiplex PCR, the repertoire was profiled, and TCRdb retains in-frame clones only, with some absent. Among about 350,000 clones, approximately 85% were seen once, and the ten largest hold about 3.3%. The sequencing used peripheral blood, collected in a trial of Ad26.COV2.S vaccine versus placebo. This chain connects TRBV2 to TRBJ2-7, with unresolved D. This sequence was found in a person between 18 and 65 years old who received the Ad26.COV2.S COVID-19 vaccine or a placebo. The CDR3 spells CASKSSLAATYEQYF. The DNA of the CDR3 is TGTGCCAGCAAGTCCTCATTGGCGGCAACATACGAGCAGTACTTC. Full variable domain (remainder filled in from reference TRBV2 and TRBJ2-7): EPEVTQTPSHQVTQMGQEVILRCVPISNHLYFYWYRQILGQKVEFLVSFYNNEISEKSEIFDDQFSVERPDGSNFTLKIRSTKLEDSAMYFCASKSSLAATYEQYFGPGTRLTVT.